This TCR beta chain emerged from a study of Ad26.COV2.S vaccination and SARS-CoV-2 variants. Study-wide background: Ad26.COV2.S, an intramuscular injection, was given once or twice 56 days apart.

Germline V gives CDR1 SGHRS, CDR2 YFSETQ. Trimming shortened V by 0 bases and J by 2 bases, and 1 base separated the two germline ends. There are 12 residues in the CDR3. Treatment specified: around 19 received Ad26.COV2.S at low or high dose, single or two shots; about five received placebo; per-sample allocation not given. Sampling occurred on day 63 after the first vaccine or placebo injection. Vaccination used an Ad26 vector expressing Wuhan-strain SARS-CoV-2 spike. The method was immunoSEQ multiplex PCR; TCRdb's version includes in-frame clones alone and lacks a portion of them. This sample has about 450,000 clones, with roughly nine tenths found just once. Study results and limitations: In TCR breadth and depth analyses, total T cell responses may have been underestimated. Similar non-spike TCR breadth was observed in recipients of vaccine and of placebo.

Comment on this clone: Antigen: not known. This CDR3 is also generated by other DNA sequences in the sample.

The sample was peripheral blood, taken in a trial of Ad26.COV2.S vaccine versus placebo. This clonotype originated in a person between 18 and 59 years old who received the Ad26.COV2.S COVID-19 vaccine or a placebo. This rearrangement joins TRBV5-1 to TRBJ2-3; D is unclear. The DNA of the CDR3 is TGCGCCAGCAGCTTGGCCACAGATACGCAGTATTTT. Translation gives CASSLATDTQYF.